This T cell receptor beta chain came from a study of cytomegalovirus exposure and HLA in healthy donors. This clone was counted once. PCR primers comprised 60 Vbeta and 13 Jbeta primers. Some clones are missing from TCRdb's copy, which holds only in-frame ones; the method was immunoSEQ multiplex PCR. Found here are about 170,000 clones, roughly 83% of them singletons; the top ten hold approximately 1.2%. V shed 5 bases, J shed 2 bases, and the junction held 7 bases outside the gene matches. This CDR3 region has 16 residues. Germline CDR1 and CDR2: MNHNY and SVGAGI (reference sequence). This sequence originates from a boy aged 2 to 9 in good health and CMV-seronegative. The rearrangement joins TRBV6-6 to TRBJ2-5, with TRBD2 matching 11 bases. Input material: PBMCs. The CDR3 loop is CASSRTSGPAQETQYF. CDR3 nucleotides: TGTGCCAGCAGTCGGACTAGCGGGCCGGCTCAAGAGACCCAGTACTTC.